Below, 18 T cell receptor beta chains from the same sample are listed, as sequenced in a study of ipilimumab plus nivolumab after autologous stem cell transplantation. Profiled with immunoSEQ multiplex PCR; TCRdb holds only in-frame clones, not every one. Of about 18,000 clones in the sample, about 80% were seen once. The source was PBMCs, collected in a trial of ipilimumab plus nivolumab as post-transplant consolidation. These receptors were taken from a male donor with diffuse large B-cell lymphoma.

This clone has just a few counts. The chain uses TRBV2 and TRBJ2-7; D may be TRBD1 (6 bases). The V end was cut by 5 bases, the J end by 1 base, with 9 bases between. Germline V lookup: CDR1 SNHLY, CDR2 FYNNEI. The CDR3 has 13 amino acids. CDR3 amino acids: CASSKDSSYEQYF. The DNA for the CDR3 is TGTGCCAGCAGTAAGGACAGTTCCTACGAGCAGTACTTC.

The sample holds one count of this clone. The chain is built from TRBV6-5 and TRBJ2-3, with 13 positions matching TRBD2. Trimming cost V 6 bases and J 4 bases; bases outside gene matches: 4. The germline gives CDR1 MNHEY, CDR2 SVGAGI. This CDR3 has 15 residues. This CDR3 is CASRTTSGGSDTQYF. The DNA of the CDR3 is TGTGCCAGCAGAACGACTAGCGGGGGGTCAGATACGCAGTATTTT.

J is TRBJ1-6 and V is TRBV5-1; no clear D. The CDR3 is 13 residues long. CDR1 is SGHRS, CDR2 YFSETQ, per germline. V dropped 0 bases and J dropped 6 bases, with 4 bases sitting between them. This CDR3 is CASSLEGNSPLHF. Here the CDR3 DNA reads TGCGCCAGCAGCTTGGAGGGTAATTCACCCCTCCACTTT. The variable domain in full, completed from reference TRBV5-1 and TRBJ1-6, reads KAGVTQTPRYLIKTRGQQVTLSCSPISGHRSVSWYQQTPGQGLQFLFEYFSETQRNKGNFPGRFSGRQFSNSRSEMNVSTLELGDSALYLCASSLEGNSPLHFGNGTRLTVT.

The chain employs TRBV4-3 and TRBJ2-5, with D unresolved. The last part of the DNA fits TRBJ2-7 better; the J call may be wrong. The CDR3 covers 15 residues. The V gene's germline CDR1 is LGHNA and CDR2 YSLEER. CDR3 residues: CASSQGLTSPYEQYF. The CDR3, as DNA: TGCGCCAGCAGCCAAGGACTCACATCCCCCTACGAGCAGTACTTC.

V usage is TRBV9 and J usage is TRBJ1-5, with unresolved D. The CDR3 spans 16 residues. Germline CDR1 and CDR2: SGDLS and YYNGEE. Trimming took 0 bases from V and 6 from J, leaving 16 bases between them. The DNA of the CDR3 is TGTGCCAGCAGCGTAGCCGAGGTTGGAGGACGTCAGCCCCAGCATTTT. This codes for CASSVAEVGGRQPQHF.

The chain is built from TRBV27 and TRBJ1-2; 11 nucleotides line up with TRBD1. Germline V gene sequence: CDR1 MNHEY, CDR2 SMNVEV (reference sequence). The CDR3 runs 14 residues. V was clipped by 8 bases and J by 4 bases; unmatched bases: 6. In DNA form, the CDR3 reads TGTGCCAGCGGAACCGGGACAGGGGGCTATGGCTACACCTTC. Residues: CASGTGTGGYGYTF.

This sequence joins TRBV7-6 and TRBJ2-1, with D unclear. The germline V and J ends were trimmed by 4 bases and 0 bases, with 19 bases remaining between them. Germline V lookup: CDR1 SGHVS, CDR2 FNYEAQ. The length of the CDR3 is 18 residues. The CDR3 nucleotides are TGTGCCAGCAGCTCGCCAGAGGTCTCCACTCTCTCCTACAATGAGCAGTTCTTC. Its translation: CASSSPEVSTLSYNEQFF.

The chain recombines TRBV6-1 with TRBJ1-5, with D maybe TRBD1 (6 bases). The CDR3 consists of 14 residues. Trimming shortened V by 8 bases and J by 7 bases, and 18 bases separated the two germline ends. Germline values: CDR1 MNHNS, CDR2 SASEGT. The CDR3 DNA reads TGTGCCAGCCTAAACTTACAGGGACGGCAGCCCCAGCATTTT. Its protein is CASLNLQGRQPQHF.

This clone was seen more than once but under ten times. The chain employs TRBV4-2 and TRBJ2-2; D is unresolved. The CDR3 sequence is 13 residues long. V lost 0 bases and J 7 bases, leaving 6 bases between the germline ends. Germline values: CDR1 LGHNA, CDR2 YNFKEQ. In nucleotides, the CDR3 is TGTGCCAGCAGCCAAGAGCCGGTCGGGGAGCTGTTTTTT. Residues: CASSQEPVGELFF.

This clone was seen more than once but under ten times. The chain links TRBV16 to TRBJ2-7; maybe TRBD2 (5 bases). The CDR3 sequence is 16 residues long. Trimming pared 1 base from V and 0 bases from J, leaving 13 bases between. The germline CDR1 and CDR2 sequences are KGHSY and FQNENV. DNA for the CDR3: TGTGCCAGCAGCCAATTCATTGTAGGGAGCTCCTACGAGCAGTACTTC. Translated, it gives CASSQFIVGSSYEQYF.

The chain joins TRBV30 to TRBJ1-3; D is uncertain. Germline CDR1 and CDR2: GTSNPN and SVGIG (reference sequence). The CDR3 is 12 residues long. CDR3 sequence reads: CGESRSGNTIYF. CDR3 sequence (DNA): TGTGGGGAATCGCGCTCTGGAAACACCATATATTTT.

This chain links TRBV9 with TRBJ1-6; D is unresolved. The CDR3 is 15 residues long. The germline gives CDR1 SGDLS, CDR2 YYNGEE. V lost 0 bases and J 7 bases, leaving 11 bases between the germline ends. The CDR3 DNA sequence: TGTGCCAGCAGCGTAGGATCAGGATTAAATTCACCCCTCCACTTT. Translating it yields CASSVGSGLNSPLHF.

This clone was counted only a few times. V gene TRBV2 combines with J gene TRBJ1-5; D ambiguous. Germline V CDR1 and CDR2: SNHLY, FYNNEI. This CDR3 has 12 residues. V was pared by 6 bases and J by 0 bases, with 3 bases between. The CDR3 DNA reads as TGTGCCAGCAGGGTTAGCAATCAGCCCCAGCATTTT. It encodes CASRVSNQPQHF.

The chain employs TRBV19 and TRBJ1-5; 7 bases align to TRBD1. The CDR3 is made up of 15 amino acids. Germline V gene data show CDR1 as LNHDA and CDR2 as SQIVND (reference sequence). The ends lost 4 bases at V and 5 bases at J; junction bases unmatched: 8. The CDR3 loop is CASSTGTVQDQPQHF. CDR3 in DNA: TGTGCCAGTAGTACGGGGACAGTTCAAGATCAGCCCCAGCATTTT. The variable domain in full, completed from reference TRBV19 and TRBJ1-5, reads DGGITQSPKYLFRKEGQNVTLSCEQNLNHDAMYWYRQDPGQGLRLIYYSQIVNDFQKGDIAEGYSVSREKKESFPLTVTSAQKNPTAFYLCASSTGTVQDQPQHFGDGTRLSIL.

The genes are TRBV7-2 and TRBJ1-4, with 9 bases fitting TRBD1. V lost 5 bases to trimming and J lost 7 bases; unmatched junction nucleotides: 14. There are 17 residues in the CDR3. Per germline, CDR1 SGHTA and CDR2 FQGNSA. The CDR3 region is CASSPGQGRSSGEKLFF. Written as DNA, the CDR3 is TGTGCCAGCAGCCCTGGACAGGGGCGGTCCTCAGGTGAAAAACTGTTTTTT.

This chain joins TRBV7-3 and TRBJ1-3, with TRBD1 matching over 8 bases. CDR1 SGHTA and CDR2 FQGTGA come from the germline V gene. The trim removed 5 bases at V and 4 bases at J, leaving 10 bases unmatched. The CDR3 is 16 residues long. CDR3 DNA sequence: TGTGCCAGCAGCCAAGGCGGACAGGGAGCAGGAAACACCATATATTTT. Its translation: CASSQGGQGAGNTIYF.

The V gene is TRBV18, the J gene TRBJ2-7, with D maybe TRBD1 (5 bases). V shed 2 bases and J shed 7 bases, with 12 bases lying between them. The CDR3 consists of 13 residues. Per the germline V gene, CDR1 is KGHSH and CDR2 is LQKENI. The CDR3 loop is CASSPARDSEQYF. CDR3 nucleotides: TGTGCCAGCTCACCAGCCCGAGACAGTGAGCAGTACTTC.

The chain is built from TRBV5-5 and TRBJ1-2; D perhaps matches TRBD1 (5 bases). The V end lost 0 bases, the J end lost 4 bases, and 19 bases lay between the germline ends. Germline V gene sequence: CDR1 SGHKS, CDR2 YYEKEE (reference sequence). The CDR3 runs 17 residues. CDR3 protein: CASSLGGQGKVGYGYTF. Here the CDR3 DNA reads TGTGCCAGCAGCTTGGGGGGCCAAGGGAAGGTTGGCTATGGCTACACCTTC.